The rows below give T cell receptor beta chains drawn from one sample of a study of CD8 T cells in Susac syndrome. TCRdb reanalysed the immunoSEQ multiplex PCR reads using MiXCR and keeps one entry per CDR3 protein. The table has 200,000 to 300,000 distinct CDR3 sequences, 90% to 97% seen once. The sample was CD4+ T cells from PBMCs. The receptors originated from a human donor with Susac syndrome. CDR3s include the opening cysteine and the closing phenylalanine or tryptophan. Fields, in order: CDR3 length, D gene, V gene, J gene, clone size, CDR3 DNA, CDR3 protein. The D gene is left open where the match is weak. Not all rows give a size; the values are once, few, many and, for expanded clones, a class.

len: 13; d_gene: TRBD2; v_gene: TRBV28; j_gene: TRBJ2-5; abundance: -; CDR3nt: TGTGCCAGCAACGTAGCGGGGTTGGAGACCCAGTACTTC; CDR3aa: CASNVAGLETQYF
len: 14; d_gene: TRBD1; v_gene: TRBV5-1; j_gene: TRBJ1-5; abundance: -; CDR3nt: TGCGCCAGCAGTTCCGGGACAGAAAATCAGCCCCAGCATTTT; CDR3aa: CASSSGTENQPQHF
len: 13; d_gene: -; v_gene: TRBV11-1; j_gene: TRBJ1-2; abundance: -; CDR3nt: TGTGCCAGCAGCGAGGGACGGAGGTATGGCTACACCTTC; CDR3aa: CASSEGRRYGYTF
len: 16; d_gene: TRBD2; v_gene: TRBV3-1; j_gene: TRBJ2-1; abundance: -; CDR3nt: TGTGCCAGCAGCCAAGTAGCGGGAGGGCCCTACAATGAGCAGTTCTTC; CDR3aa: CASSQVAGGPYNEQFF
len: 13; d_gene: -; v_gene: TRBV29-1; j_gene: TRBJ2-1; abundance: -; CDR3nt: TGCAGCGTTGCTGGAAGCGTAGTCAATGAGCAGTTCTTC; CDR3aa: CSVAGSVVNEQFF
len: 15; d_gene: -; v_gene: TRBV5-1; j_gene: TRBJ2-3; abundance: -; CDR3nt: TGCGCCAGCAGCAACCGGGACAAGAGCACAGATACGCAGTATTTT; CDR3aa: CASSNRDKSTDTQYF
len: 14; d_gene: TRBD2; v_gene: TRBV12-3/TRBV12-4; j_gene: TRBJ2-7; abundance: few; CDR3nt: TGTGCCAGCAGTTTGCTAGCGGGGAGCTACGAGCAGTACTTC; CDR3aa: CASSLLAGSYEQYF
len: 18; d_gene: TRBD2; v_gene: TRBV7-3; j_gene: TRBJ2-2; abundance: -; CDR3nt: TGTGCCAGCAGCTTATCCCAGCGGGAGCCACCACCCTCCTGGGAGCTGTTTTTT; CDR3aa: CASSLSQREPPPSWELFF
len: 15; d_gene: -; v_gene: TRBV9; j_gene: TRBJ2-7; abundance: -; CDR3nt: TGTGCCAGCAGCGCCAAGACAGGCCTCCCCTACGAGCAGTACTTC; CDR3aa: CASSAKTGLPYEQYF
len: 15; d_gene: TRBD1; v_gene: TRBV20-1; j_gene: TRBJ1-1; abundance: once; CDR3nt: TGCAGTGCTAGAGAGCCGGGACAGGGGTCGAGTGAAGCTTTCTTT; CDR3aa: CSAREPGQGSSEAFF
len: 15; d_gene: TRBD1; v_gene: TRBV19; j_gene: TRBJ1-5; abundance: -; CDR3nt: TGTGCCAGTAGTTTCCGGGACAGGGACAATCAGCCCCAGCATTTT; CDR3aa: CASSFRDRDNQPQHF
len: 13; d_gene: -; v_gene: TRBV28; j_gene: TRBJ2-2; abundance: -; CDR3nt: TGTGCCAGCAGCCTCCCCATTGGGGATCAGCTGTTTTTT; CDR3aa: CASSLPIGDQLFF
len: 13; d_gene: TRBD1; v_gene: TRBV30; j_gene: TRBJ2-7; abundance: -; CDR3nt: TGTGCTCTCCGCCGGACAGGAACCTACGAGCAGTACTTC; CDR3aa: CALRRTGTYEQYF
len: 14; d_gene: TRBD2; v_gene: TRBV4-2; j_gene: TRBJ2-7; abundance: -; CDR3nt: TGTGCCAGCAGCCAAGCCGGGACTAACTACGAGCAGTACTTC; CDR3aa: CASSQAGTNYEQYF
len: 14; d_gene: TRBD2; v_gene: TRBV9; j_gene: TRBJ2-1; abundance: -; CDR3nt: TGTGCCAGCAGCGTCTATAGCGGGGACAATGAGCAGTTCTTC; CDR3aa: CASSVYSGDNEQFF
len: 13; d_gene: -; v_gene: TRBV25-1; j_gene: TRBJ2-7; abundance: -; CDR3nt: TGTGCCAGCAGTTTTTCAAAGTTCTACGAGCAGTACTTC; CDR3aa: CASSFSKFYEQYF
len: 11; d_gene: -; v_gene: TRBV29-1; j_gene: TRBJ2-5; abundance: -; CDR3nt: TGCAGCGTTGTGGAGGGAGAGACCCAGTACTTC; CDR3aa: CSVVEGETQYF
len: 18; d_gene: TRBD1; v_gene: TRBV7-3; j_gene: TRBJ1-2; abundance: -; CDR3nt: TGTGCCAGCAGCAAAGGCGGGGGACAGGGAGGTAGTGGACGGGGCTACACCTTC; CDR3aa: CASSKGGGQGGSGRGYTF
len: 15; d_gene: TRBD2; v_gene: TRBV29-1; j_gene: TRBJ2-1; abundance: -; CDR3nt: TGCAGCGCCGGAAGGGCGGGAGGTTATTACAATGAGCAGTTCTTC; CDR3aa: CSAGRAGGYYNEQFF
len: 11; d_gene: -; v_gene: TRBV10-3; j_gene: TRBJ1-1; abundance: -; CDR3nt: TGTGCCACCCGGCGGAACACTGAAGCTTTCTTT; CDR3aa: CATRRNTEAFF
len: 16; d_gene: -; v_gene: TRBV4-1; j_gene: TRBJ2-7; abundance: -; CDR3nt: TGCGCCAGCAGCCAACGGACGGGACATGAAGCGGACGAGCAGTACTTC; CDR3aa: CASSQRTGHEADEQYF
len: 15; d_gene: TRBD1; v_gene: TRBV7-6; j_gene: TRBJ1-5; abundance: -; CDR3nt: TGTGCCAGCAGCGGGATACAGGGGCCACATCAGCCCCAGCATTTT; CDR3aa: CASSGIQGPHQPQHF
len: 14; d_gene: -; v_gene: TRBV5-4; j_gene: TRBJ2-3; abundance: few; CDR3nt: TGTGCCAGCAGCCCGGCGGGCGGCACAGATACGCAGTATTTT; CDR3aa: CASSPAGGTDTQYF
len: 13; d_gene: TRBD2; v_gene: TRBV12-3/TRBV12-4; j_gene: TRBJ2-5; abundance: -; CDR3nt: TGTGCCAGCAGCAAATGGGGGGGGGAGACCCAGTACTTC; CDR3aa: CASSKWGGETQYF
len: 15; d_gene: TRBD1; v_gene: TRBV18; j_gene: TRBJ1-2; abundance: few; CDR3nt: TGTGCCAGCTCACCCGGACAGGGCGTTGACTATGGCTACACCTTC; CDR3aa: CASSPGQGVDYGYTF
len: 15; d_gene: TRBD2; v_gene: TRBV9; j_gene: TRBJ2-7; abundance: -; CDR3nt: TGTGCCAGCAGCTCGGGTCTGGGAGGGCCATACGAGCAGTACTTC; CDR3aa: CASSSGLGGPYEQYF
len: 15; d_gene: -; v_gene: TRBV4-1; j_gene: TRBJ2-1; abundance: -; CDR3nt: TGCGCCAGCAGCCAAGATTGGGCGGGCTACAATGAGCAGTTCTTC; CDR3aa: CASSQDWAGYNEQFF
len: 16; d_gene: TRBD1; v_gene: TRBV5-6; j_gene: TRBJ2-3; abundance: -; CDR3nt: TGTGCCAGCAGCTTGGTAGGGACAGGGGGCTCAGATACGCAGTATTTT; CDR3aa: CASSLVGTGGSDTQYF
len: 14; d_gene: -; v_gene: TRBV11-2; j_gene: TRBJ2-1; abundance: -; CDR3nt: TGTGCCAGCAGCTCACTAAAATCTGGCATGAGGCAGTTCTTC; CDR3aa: CASSSLKSGMRQFF